This entry concerns a single T cell receptor (beta chain). Its target is unknown. The data originate from a study of T cell responses to AZD1222 COVID-19 vaccine. The study's findings and limits: Across spike, vaccine-associated CD4 TCRs were found, dominant at 160-218 and 743-854. Unmutated variant regions reportedly attract nearly half of all spike-specific TCRs.

V was clipped by 4 bases and J by 1 base, with 9 bases between them. There are 14 residues in the CDR3. Germline lookup yields CDR1 LGHDT and CDR2 YNNKEL (reference sequence). Investigators merged groups given second doses at roughly 4 or roughly 12 weeks. Some clones are missing from TCRdb's copy, which holds only in-frame ones; the method was immunoSEQ multiplex PCR. Among 190,000 or so clones listed, about nine tenths were seen once. Material: peripheral blood, obtained 28 days after the second AZD1222 dose. The chain has TRBV3-1 (or the pseudogene TRBV3-2) and TRBJ2-3; no firm D call. This TCR was recovered from an adult who received the AZD1222 COVID-19 vaccine. The CDR3 is CASSLRIGTDTQYF. In DNA, the CDR3 is TGTGCCAGCAGCCTAAGGATAGGCACAGATACGCAGTATTTT.